The clone carrying this T cell receptor beta chain was picked up many times. This sample stems from a study of breast tumors, draining lymph nodes, adjacent tissues. With 5 bases removed from V and 3 bases from J, the gap between germline ends came to 13 bases. The CDR3 length is 15 residues. TCRdb itself ran the multiplex PCR reads through MiXCR, one entry per CDR3 protein. The data show more than 50,000 distinct CDR3 sequences, with roughly two fifths seen just once and about 10% held by the top ten. This clonotype was obtained from a female donor with breast cancer. Some clones in this sample may be carry-over from other donors' samples. The specimen sequenced was breast tumor tissue. The chain employs TRBV12-3 or TRBV12-4 and TRBJ2-2; no firm D call. DNA for the CDR3: TGTGCCAGCAGTCTCGGGTGGTCGGACACCGGGGAGCTGTTTTTT. This gives the protein CASSLGWSDTGELFF.